The 3 T cell receptor beta chains below come from one sample, sequenced in a study of spatial heterogeneity in lung cancer. General observations from the study: Mutation tallies in tumors tracked expanded intratumoral alpha and beta TCR counts.

The time point: sample taken at primary tumor resection. These TCRs are of unknown antigen specificity. In TCRdb, the 5' RACE reads were re-called with MiXCR into one record per CDR3 protein. The table includes 6,000 to 8,500 distinct CDR3 sequences, roughly 3.5% detected once. The specimen was lung tumor tissue, collected at surgery. All receptors come from a male donor with early-stage non-small cell lung cancer.

This clonotype counts as medium-sized. This chain connects TRBV7-2 to TRBJ2-1; 9 positions agree with TRBD2. The V gene end was trimmed by 0 bases and the J gene end by 7 bases; junction bases not matched to a gene: 7. The germline V gene encodes CDR1 SGHTA and CDR2 FQGNSA. The CDR3 consists of 16 residues. The CDR3 loop reads CASSLASSGGWNEQFF. DNA of the CDR3: TGTGCCAGCAGCTTAGCCAGTAGCGGGGGTTGGAATGAGCAGTTCTTC.

This clonotype occurred many times. This sequence joins TRBV6-6 and TRBJ1-2; no clear D gene. This CDR3 has 12 residues. Germline CDR1 reads MNHNY; CDR2 reads SVGAGI (reference sequence). V was clipped by 6 bases and J by 6 bases, with 11 bases between them. As DNA, the CDR3 is TGTGCCAGCAGCCGGGATATGGATGGCTACACCTTC. This translates into CASSRDMDGYTF.

This clonotype rates as medium-sized (0.01 to 0.1%). The rearrangement links TRBV29-1 to TRBJ2-1, with 14 bases aligning to TRBD2. J was trimmed by 9 bases and V by 6 bases; bases with no gene match: 4. There are 13 residues in the CDR3. Per the germline V gene, CDR1 is SQVTM and CDR2 is ANQGSEA. The CDR3: CSVTSGGGSEQFF. The CDR3 coding sequence is TGCAGCGTGACTAGCGGGGGGGGTAGTGAGCAGTTCTTC.